The sample holds a few counts of the clone carrying this T cell receptor (beta chain). Its antigen is unknown. TCRdb reprocessed the 5' RACE reads with MiXCR, giving one entry per CDR3 protein. Of nearly 55,000 distinct CDR3 sequences detected, approximately 25% appear once; the ten largest clones hold 3% to 4%. Trimming cost V 0 bases and J 1 base, with 10 bases left between them. The CDR3 is 15 residues long. Germline CDR1 reads LGHNA; CDR2 reads YNFKEQ. Whole-study results and caveats: The larger-cohort validation was restricted to a single TCR beta V-J rearrangement rather than whole repertoires.

Sequences were obtained from tumor-infiltrating naive CD4+ T cells sorted from the breast tumor. This sample's subset: naive CD4+ T cells, CD4+CD45RA+CD25-. The genes are TRBV4-2 and TRBJ2-7; maybe TRBD1 (6 bases). The receptor's source is a female donor with breast cancer. As DNA, the CDR3 is TGTGCCAGCAGCCAAGATCTCCAGGGGTCCTACGAGCAGTACTTC. Its translation is CASSQDLQGSYEQYF.